This T cell receptor (beta chain) was identified during a study of T cell responses to AZD1222 COVID-19 vaccine. Study observations and caveats: Donors were largely white British and mainly female; clonal diversity was possibly underestimated.

The germline CDR1 and CDR2 sequences are SNHLY and FYNNEI. The CDR3 loop spans 13 amino acids. The V and J ends lost 7 bases and 7 bases respectively, with 14 bases between them. This clone was detected once. What it binds is not known. Generated by immunoSEQ multiplex PCR, the TCRdb table keeps only in-frame clones and is missing some. The sample carries 100,000 or so clones, 85% to 90% recorded once. The sequence came from an adult in good health. The sample consisted of peripheral blood, taken on day 0 of AZD1222 vaccination. V usage is TRBV2 and J usage is TRBJ2-1; tentatively, D is TRBD1 (7 bases). The CDR3 loop reads CASKGSGGNEQFF. CDR3 sequence (DNA): TGTGCCAGCAAAGGTTCAGGGGGGAATGAGCAGTTCTTC.